This is a list of T cell receptor beta chains from one sample in a study of CD4 T cells in relation to SARS-CoV-2 and coronaviruses. Data came from immunoSEQ multiplex PCR; TCRdb stores just in-frame clones and leaves some out. This table has about 35,000 clones, 70% to 85% appearing once. These receptors' antigens are unknown. The sequenced sample was naive CD4+ T cells from PBMCs, cultured in vitro. Source of these receptors: an adult with COVID-19. Both conserved end residues are part of each CDR3. Each record gives: clone size, V gene, CDR3 length, J gene, D gene, CDR3 DNA, CDR3 protein. The D gene is left open where the match is weak. Clone size is shown for a subset of rows, as once, few, many or a class of expanded clone.

>medium-sized|TRBV11-2|13|TRBJ2-7|TRBD1
TGTGCCAGCAGCTGGGGGACAGGTTACGAGCAGTACTTC
CASSWGTGYEQYF
>.|TRBV19|14|TRBJ1-2|.
TGTGCCAGTAGTATTTCAGGGACGGGCTATGGCTACACCTTC
CASSISGTGYGYTF
>.|TRBV9|16|TRBJ2-1|.
TGTGCCAGCAGCGTTCGGAACCTAGATCCCCCCAATGAGCAGTTCTTC
CASSVRNLDPPNEQFF
>.|TRBV5-8|14|TRBJ2-3|.
TGTGCCAGCAGCTTGGACCGGTTCACAGATACGCAGTATTTT
CASSLDRFTDTQYF
>.|TRBV7-6|14|TRBJ2-7|TRBD2
TGTGCCAGCAGCTCACCCCAGGGAGGGAACGAGCAGTACTTC
CASSSPQGGNEQYF
>few|TRBV19|16|TRBJ2-2|.
TGTGCCAGTAGTATAGTTGGAGGGGCCCCCGGCGGGGAGCTGTTTTTT
CASSIVGGAPGGELFF
>.|TRBV30|15|TRBJ2-6|.
TGTGCCTGGAGTGTACAGGTTTATGGGGCCAACGTCCTGACTTTC
CAWSVQVYGANVLTF
>.|TRBV11-2|18|TRBJ2-7|.
TGTGCCAGCAGCTTACTTTCAGGGGACCGTGGATTTGGCCACGAGCAGTACTTC
CASSLLSGDRGFGHEQYF
>.|TRBV5-1|14|TRBJ1-2|TRBD1
TGCGCCAGCAGCCGAACCATCGGGACAGGTGGCTACACCTTC
CASSRTIGTGGYTF
>few|TRBV10-1|15|TRBJ1-2|.
TGCGCCAGCAGTGAGCCCTCCCGGGATGGGTATGGCTACACCTTC
CASSEPSRDGYGYTF
>.|TRBV7-3|17|TRBJ2-1|TRBD2
TGTGCCAGCAGCTTAGCCCCTAGCGGGGGCTCCTACAATGAGCAGTTCTTC
CASSLAPSGGSYNEQFF
>.|TRBV7-2|18|TRBJ2-1|TRBD2
TGTGCCAGCAGCTACAGCCCGGGACTAGCGGGAGCCAACAATGAGCAGTTCTTC
CASSYSPGLAGANNEQFF
>.|TRBV5-6|12|TRBJ1-2|.
TGTGCCAGCAGCCAGGACAGCGTCAGCTACACCTTC
CASSQDSVSYTF
>.|TRBV4-1|16|TRBJ2-1|TRBD2
TGCGCCAGCAGCCTGGGACTAGCGAGCTCCTACAATGAGCAGTTCTTC
CASSLGLASSYNEQFF
>few|TRBV28|15|TRBJ2-2|TRBD2
TGTGCCACCCTGCAGGCTAGCGGCAACACCGGGGAGCTGTTTTTT
CATLQASGNTGELFF
>.|TRBV28|17|TRBJ1-2|.
TGTGCCAGCAGTTTGAACGTGGGGGGTCCCATTCCGTATGGCTACACCTTC
CASSLNVGGPIPYGYTF
>.|TRBV5-1|15|TRBJ1-2|.
TGCGCCAGCAGCCCGCTCGCGACGGATTCCTATGGCTACACCTTC
CASSPLATDSYGYTF
>.|TRBV29-1|17|TRBJ2-1|TRBD2
TGCAGCGTTGAAAGGGGACTAGCGGCCAACTCCTACAATGAGCAGTTCTTC
CSVERGLAANSYNEQFF
>.|TRBV11-1|14|TRBJ2-7|.
TGTGCCAGCAGCTTGGAAAGGCTAATCTACGAGCAGTACTTC
CASSLERLIYEQYF
>.|TRBV2|15|TRBJ1-1|.
TGTGCCAGCAGCGAGCATGACGCGAGGAGCACTGAAGCTTTCTTT
CASSEHDARSTEAFF
>.|TRBV5-4|16|TRBJ2-1|.
TGTGCCAGCAGCTTGGGCGGGACCTCCTCCTACAATGAGCAGTTCTTC
CASSLGGTSSYNEQFF
>.|TRBV21-1|14|TRBJ1-1|.
TGTGCCAGCAGCAGCTCCCCGATGAACACTGAAGCTTTCTTT
CASSSSPMNTEAFF
>once|TRBV5-4|14|TRBJ2-3|.
TGTGCCAGCAGCTTTCCCTCTAGCACAGATACGCAGTATTTT
CASSFPSSTDTQYF
>.|TRBV2|14|TRBJ1-1|.
TGTGCCAGCCGGCAGAGAAGCGTCAACACTGAAGCTTTCTTT
CASRQRSVNTEAFF
>.|TRBV18|15|TRBJ2-6|.
TGTGCCAGCTCACCACAGGGTTTTGGGGCCAACGTCCTGACTTTC
CASSPQGFGANVLTF
>.|TRBV3-1/TRBV3-2|10|TRBJ2-7|.
TGTGCCAGCAGCCCCCAAGAGCAGTACTTC
CASSPQEQYF
>.|TRBV7-9|14|TRBJ1-4|.
TGTGCCAGCAGCTTAGTAGGGCCAACCGAAAAACTGTTTTTT
CASSLVGPTEKLFF
>.|TRBV6-5|14|TRBJ2-7|TRBD1
TGTGCCAGCGGTTTGGGGACAGGGTCCGACGAGCAGTACTTC
CASGLGTGSDEQYF
>.|TRBV28|15|TRBJ2-3|.
TGTGCCAGCAGCAAGGGCAGACTATCCACAGATACGCAGTATTTT
CASSKGRLSTDTQYF
>once|TRBV5-1|15|TRBJ2-2|TRBD2
TGCGCCAGCAGCTTGGGACTAGCCCACACCGGGGAGCTGTTTTTT
CASSLGLAHTGELFF
>.|TRBV15|16|TRBJ2-1|TRBD2
TGTGCCACCAGCAGAAACTTAGCGGGAGGGAGCAATGAGCAGTTCTTC
CATSRNLAGGSNEQFF
>.|TRBV6-5|14|TRBJ2-4|TRBD2
TGTGCCAGCAGCCGGGGGGTAGCCAAAAACATTCAGTACTTC
CASSRGVAKNIQYF
>.|TRBV24-1|17|TRBJ2-5|TRBD2
TGTGCCACCAGTGACCGGGGACTAGCGGGAGTGGCAGAGACCCAGTACTTC
CATSDRGLAGVAETQYF
>.|TRBV25-1|15|TRBJ2-7|.
TGTGCCAGCAGTGAACCCGGGACACTGACCTACGAGCAGTACTTC
CASSEPGTLTYEQYF
>.|TRBV18|12|TRBJ2-1|.
TGTGCCAGCTCGCCAACTAGTTATGAGCAGTTCTTC
CASSPTSYEQFF
>.|TRBV7-2|16|TRBJ1-5|TRBD1
TGTGCCAGCAGGCCAGGGACAGGGGCTATCAATCAGCCCCAGCATTTT
CASRPGTGAINQPQHF
>.|TRBV5-1|16|TRBJ1-3|TRBD1
TGCGCCAGCAGCTCTCGGACAGGGGGCACTGGAAACACCATATATTTT
CASSSRTGGTGNTIYF
>.|TRBV9|11|TRBJ2-3|.
TGTGCCAGCAGCGAGGGGGATACGCAGTATTTT
CASSEGDTQYF
>.|TRBV25-1|17|TRBJ2-2|TRBD1
TGTGCCAGCAGGTCAACCTCAGGGGGCTCTGGTGGCGGGGAGCTGTTTTTT
CASRSTSGGSGGGELFF
>once|TRBV6-5|14|TRBJ2-7|TRBD1
TGTGCCAGCAGACCCCCGGGACAGGGAAACGAGCAGTACTTC
CASRPPGQGNEQYF
>.|TRBV15|16|TRBJ1-5|TRBD1
TGTGCCACCAGCAGAGATATAGGGGGCGCCGATCAGCCCCAGCATTTT
CATSRDIGGADQPQHF
>.|TRBV9|15|TRBJ2-7|TRBD2
TGTGCCAGCAGCGTTGGGACTAGCGGAACCTACGAGCAGTACTTC
CASSVGTSGTYEQYF
>.|TRBV9|15|TRBJ2-5|TRBD2
TGTGCCAGCAGCGTAGGACTAGCGGAGCAAGAGACCCAGTACTTC
CASSVGLAEQETQYF
>.|TRBV13|13|TRBJ2-7|.
TGTGCCAGCAGCGCGGAGGGGGTACACGAGCAGTACTTC
CASSAEGVHEQYF
>.|TRBV2|14|TRBJ1-5|TRBD1
TGTGCCAGCACCGGGACAGGGGGCAATCAGCCCCAGCATTTT
CASTGTGGNQPQHF
>.|TRBV15|16|TRBJ2-3|TRBD2
TGTGCCACCAGCAGAGATCTGGCGGGAGGGACAGATACGCAGTATTTT
CATSRDLAGGTDTQYF
>few|TRBV3-1/TRBV3-2|14|TRBJ2-1|.
TGTGCCAGCAGCCAAGAAGTGTCGGGTAATGAGCAGTTCTTC
CASSQEVSGNEQFF
>.|TRBV6-6|14|TRBJ2-7|.
TGTGCCAGCAGTTACTTGGCGGACTCCTACGAGCAGTACTTC
CASSYLADSYEQYF
>once|TRBV28|15|TRBJ2-6|TRBD2
TGTGCCAGCAGTCTACTAGCGTCTGGGGCCAACGTCCTGACTTTC
CASSLLASGANVLTF
>.|TRBV14|13|TRBJ2-7|TRBD2
TGTGCCAGCAGCCCGGGGAGGGCTAGGGAGCAGTACTTC
CASSPGRAREQYF
>once|TRBV13|13|TRBJ2-7|.
TGTGCCAGCAGCTTGAACCCAAGCTACGAGCAGTACTTC
CASSLNPSYEQYF
>.|TRBV4-1|16|TRBJ2-7|TRBD2
TGCGCCAGCAGCCACAGAAGAGCGGGAGCTCCCTACGAGCAGTACTTC
CASSHRRAGAPYEQYF
>.|TRBV6-1|18|TRBJ2-7|TRBD1
TGTGCCAGCAGTGAACGGGGATTAGGGGACAGACCTTCCTACGAGCAGTACTTC
CASSERGLGDRPSYEQYF
>.|TRBV18|13|TRBJ2-7|.
TGTGCCAGCTCGGAAACGGGAACCTACGAGCAGTACTTC
CASSETGTYEQYF